This T cell receptor (beta chain) was recovered during a study of early T cells in non-severe SARS-CoV-2 infection. The overall study: The sequenced material was bulk RNA from unsorted whole blood, and its chains were unpaired. Study-level points and caveats: Anti-spike CD8 responses were favored by VDJdb matching, which missed private and CD4 specificities.

This clonotype was recorded a few times. Its antigen remains unknown. cDNA molecules, individually, were tagged with unique molecular identifiers. Each CDR3 protein gets one entry after TCRdb re-called the 5' RACE reads with MiXCR. The table shows about 60,000 distinct CDR3 sequences, with roughly 9.1% occurring only once. This CDR3 contains 13 residues. V dropped 1 base and J dropped 3 bases, with 6 bases sitting between them. In germline, CDR1 is SGHAT, CDR2 FQNNGV. The sequence derives from an adult who was a healthcare worker with PCR-confirmed SARS-CoV-2 infection or an uninfected control (not recorded which). The material sequenced was whole blood. V gene TRBV11-2 combines with J gene TRBJ1-1; D is uncertain. The CDR3 sequence is CASSLAQDTEAFF. CDR3 nucleotides: TGTGCCAGCAGCTTAGCCCAAGACACTGAAGCTTTCTTT.